This T cell receptor (beta chain) was recorded in a study of cytomegalovirus exposure and HLA in healthy donors. Points from the study as a whole: A link between a missense DCLRE1C variant and TCR beta V- and J-gene trimming emerged from a later analysis. Sequencing likely caused a cluster of highly shared sequence variants.

Germline V gives CDR1 SQVTM, CDR2 ANQGSEA. The CDR3 contains 13 residues. V lost 5 bases to trimming and J lost 4 bases, with 12 bases between them. Primers for the PCR totalled 60 Vbeta and 13 Jbeta. Data came from immunoSEQ multiplex PCR; TCRdb stores just in-frame clones and leaves some out. The sample includes fewer than 130,000 clones, about 83% of them seen just once. For this clone: Its antigen is undetermined.

The chain combines TRBV29-1 with TRBJ1-5; TRBD1 might be the D (6 bases). This clonotype originated in a female donor in good health and CMV-seropositive. Sequenced material: PBMCs. For the CDR3, the DNA is TGCAGCGTTCAACGGACAGTTAATCAGCCCCAGCATTTT. This translates into CSVQRTVNQPQHF.